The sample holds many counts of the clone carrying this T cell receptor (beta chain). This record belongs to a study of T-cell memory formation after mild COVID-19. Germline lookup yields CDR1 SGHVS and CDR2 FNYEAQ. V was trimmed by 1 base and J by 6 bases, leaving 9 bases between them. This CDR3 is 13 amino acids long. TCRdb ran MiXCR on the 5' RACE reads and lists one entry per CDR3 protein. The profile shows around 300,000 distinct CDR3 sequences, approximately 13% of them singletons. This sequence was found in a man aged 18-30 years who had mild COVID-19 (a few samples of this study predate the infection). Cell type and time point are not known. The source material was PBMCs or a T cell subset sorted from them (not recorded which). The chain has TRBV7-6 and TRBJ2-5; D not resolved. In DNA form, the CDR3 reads TGTGCCAGCAGCTTAGGGCATTCTCAGACCCAGTACTTC. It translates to CASSLGHSQTQYF.